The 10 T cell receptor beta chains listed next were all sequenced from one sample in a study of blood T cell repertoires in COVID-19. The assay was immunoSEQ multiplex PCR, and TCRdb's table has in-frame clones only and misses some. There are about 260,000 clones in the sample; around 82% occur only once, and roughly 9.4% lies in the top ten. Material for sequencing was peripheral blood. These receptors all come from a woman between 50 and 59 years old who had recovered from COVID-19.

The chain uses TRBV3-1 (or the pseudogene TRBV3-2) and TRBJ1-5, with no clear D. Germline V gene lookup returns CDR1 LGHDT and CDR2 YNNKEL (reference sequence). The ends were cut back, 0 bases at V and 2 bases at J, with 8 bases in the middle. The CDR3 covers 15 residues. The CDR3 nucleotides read TGTGCCAGCAGCCAAGACCATAGTGGCAATCAGCCCCAGCATTTT. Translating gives CASSQDHSGNQPQHF.

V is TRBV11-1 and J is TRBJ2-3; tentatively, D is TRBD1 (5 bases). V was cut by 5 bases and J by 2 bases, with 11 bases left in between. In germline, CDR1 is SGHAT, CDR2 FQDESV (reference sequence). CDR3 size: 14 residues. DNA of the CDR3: TGTGCCAGCAGCCAGGGTGAGGACACAGATACGCAGTATTTT. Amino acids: CASSQGEDTDTQYF.

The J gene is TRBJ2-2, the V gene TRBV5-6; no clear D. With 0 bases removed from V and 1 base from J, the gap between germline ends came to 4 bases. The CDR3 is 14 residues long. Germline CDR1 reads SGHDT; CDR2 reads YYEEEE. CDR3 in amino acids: CASSLVRNTGELFF. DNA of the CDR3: TGTGCCAGCAGCTTGGTCAGGAACACCGGGGAGCTGTTTTTT.

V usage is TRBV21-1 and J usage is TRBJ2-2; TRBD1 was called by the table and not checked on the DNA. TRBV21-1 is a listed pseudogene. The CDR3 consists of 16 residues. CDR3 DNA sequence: TGTGCCAGCAGCCCAGTAGGGGCAGTCGCCACCGGGGAGCTGTTTTTT. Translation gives CASSPVGAVATGELFF.

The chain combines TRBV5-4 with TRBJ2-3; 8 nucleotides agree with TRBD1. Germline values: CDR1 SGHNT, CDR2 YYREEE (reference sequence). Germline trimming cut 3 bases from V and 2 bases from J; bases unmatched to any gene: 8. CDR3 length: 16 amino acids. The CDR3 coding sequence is TGTGCCAGCAGCTGGGGGGACAGGAGCAACACAGATACGCAGTATTTT. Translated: CASSWGDRSNTDTQYF.

The CDR3 sequence: CASGGSLNQPQHF. CDR3 nucleotide sequence: TGTGCCAGCGGGGGGTCCCTTAATCAGCCCCAGCATTTT. This chain connects TRBV2 to TRBJ1-5; D is possibly TRBD1 (5 bases). Germline V gives CDR1 SNHLY, CDR2 FYNNEI. V dropped 8 bases and J dropped 4 bases, with 12 bases sitting between them. This CDR3 has 13 amino acids.

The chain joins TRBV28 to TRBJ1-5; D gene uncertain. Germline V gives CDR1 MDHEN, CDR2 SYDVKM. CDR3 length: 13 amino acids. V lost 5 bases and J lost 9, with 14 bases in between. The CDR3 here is CASSLGSLLPQHF. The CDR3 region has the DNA TGTGCCAGCAGTCTCGGTTCTTTGTTGCCCCAGCATTTT.

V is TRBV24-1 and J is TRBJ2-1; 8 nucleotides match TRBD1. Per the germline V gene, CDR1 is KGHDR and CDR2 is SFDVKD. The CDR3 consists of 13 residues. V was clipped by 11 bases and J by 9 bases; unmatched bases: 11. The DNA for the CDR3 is TGTGCCATCGCGGGACAGGTGGGCAGTGAGCAGTTCTTC. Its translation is CAIAGQVGSEQFF.

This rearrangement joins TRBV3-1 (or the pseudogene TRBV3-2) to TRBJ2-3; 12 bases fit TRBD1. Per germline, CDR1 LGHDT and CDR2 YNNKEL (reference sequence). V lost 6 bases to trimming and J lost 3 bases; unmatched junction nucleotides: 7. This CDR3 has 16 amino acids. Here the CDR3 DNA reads TGTGCCAGCAGAAGCCGGGACAGGGGGCGGACAGATACGCAGTATTTT. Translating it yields CASRSRDRGRTDTQYF.

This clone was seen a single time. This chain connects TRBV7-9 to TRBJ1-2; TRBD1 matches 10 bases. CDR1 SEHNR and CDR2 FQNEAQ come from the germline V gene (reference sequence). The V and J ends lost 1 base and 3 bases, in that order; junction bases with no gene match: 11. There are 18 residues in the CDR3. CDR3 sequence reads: CASSLEWDRGRADYGYTF. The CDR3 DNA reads TGTGCCAGCAGCTTAGAGTGGGACAGGGGTCGGGCAGACTATGGCTACACCTTC. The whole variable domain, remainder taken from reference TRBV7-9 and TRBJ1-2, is DTGVSQNPRHKITKRGQNVTFRCDPISEHNRLYWYRQTLGQGPEFLTYFQNEAQLEKSRLLSDRFSAERPKGSFSTLEIQRTEQGDSAMYLCASSLEWDRGRADYGYTFGSGTRLTVV.